The 16 T cell receptor beta chains presented below share a single source sample, sequenced in a study of neoadjuvant anti-PD-1 for oral cavity cancer. Profiling relied on immunoSEQ multiplex PCR, and the TCRdb table lists in-frame clones only, not all of them. The data show over 15,000 clones, more than 70% seen once. Sample: PBMCs, taken before nivolumab (anti-PD-1) treatment. The receptor source for this set is a person aged 35 to 85 with oral cavity squamous cell carcinoma.

This rearrangement joins TRBV21-1 to TRBJ2-3; no DNA check was done on the table's D call, TRBD1. TRBV21-1 is listed as a pseudogene. The CDR3 covers 17 residues. DNA for the CDR3: TGTACCAGCAGCAAAATGCAAGGGCCGGTTTGGGGCGATACGCAGTATTTT. It is translated as CTSSKMQGPVWGDTQYF.

J is TRBJ1-1 and V is TRBV6-1, with 9 bases aligning to TRBD1. The germline CDR1 and CDR2 sequences are MNHNS and SASEGT. The CDR3 runs 11 residues. After removal of 4 bases from V and 11 bases from J, the junction contained 2 bases not matched to a gene. The CDR3 reads CASSAGQGAFF. Here the CDR3 DNA reads TGTGCCAGCAGTGCCGGACAGGGGGCTTTCTTT.

V usage is TRBV7-3 and J usage is TRBJ2-1; D might be TRBD2 (6 bases). CDR3 length: 19 residues. Germline V gene data show CDR1 as SGHTA and CDR2 as FQGTGA. Trimming removed 5 bases from V and 3 bases from J, with 26 bases in between. CDR3 in amino acids: CASSPNGPLAHLVYNEQFF. The DNA for the CDR3 is TGTGCCAGCAGCCCGAACGGGCCTCTAGCGCATCTAGTCTACAATGAGCAGTTCTTC.

This clone appeared once. The rearrangement uses TRBV29-1 and TRBJ2-7; 12 bases map to TRBD2. V lost 7 bases and J lost 5; bases outside the gene matches: 3. The CDR3 has 12 amino acids. Per the germline V gene, CDR1 is SQVTM and CDR2 is ANQGSEA. CDR3 DNA sequence: TGCAGCGCCAGGACTAGCGGGAACGAGCAGTACTTC. Its protein is CSARTSGNEQYF.

This rearrangement joins TRBV6-5 to TRBJ1-1; no definite D call. Per germline, CDR1 MNHEY and CDR2 SVGAGI. This CDR3 contains 13 residues. V lost 9 bases to trimming and J lost 0 bases, with 11 bases between them. CDR3 nucleotide sequence: TGTGCCAGTTCAAGGCACATGAACACTGAAGCTTTCTTT. It yields the protein CASSRHMNTEAFF.

This rearrangement joins TRBV21-1 to TRBJ2-1; the table's TRBD2 call for D was not verified on the DNA. TRBV21-1 is deemed a pseudogene. The CDR3 runs to 18 residues. The CDR3 sequence is CASSKGLAGEGPYNEQFF. For the CDR3, the DNA is TGTGCCAGCAGCAAAGGACTAGCGGGAGAAGGCCCCTACAATGAGCAGTTCTTC.

This clone appeared a few times. The chain employs TRBV6-1 and TRBJ2-4, with 10 nucleotides matching TRBD1. The CDR3 totals 13 residues. Trimming removed 5 bases from V and 6 bases from J; junction bases left unmatched: 1. CDR1 is MNHNS, CDR2 SASEGT, per germline. The CDR3 nucleotides are TGTGCCAGCAGTCGGGACAGGGGAAACATTCAGTACTTC. This sequence encodes CASSRDRGNIQYF.

This chain joins TRBV5-1 and TRBJ1-1; weak D call: TRBD1 (6 bases). The CDR3 totals 14 residues. In germline, CDR1 is SGHRS, CDR2 YFSETQ. The V end was cut by 4 bases, the J end by 6 bases, with 16 bases between. CDR3 residues: CASSPGQGLAEAFF. DNA of the CDR3: TGCGCCAGCAGCCCGGGACAAGGTCTGGCTGAAGCTTTCTTT.

This clone was found a few times. The V call is TRBV14, the J call TRBJ1-4; the D gene is possibly TRBD1 (5 bases). V lost 1 base, J lost 7 bases, and 16 bases lay in between. Germline V lookup: CDR1 SGHDN, CDR2 FVKESK. The CDR3 spans 16 residues. Here the CDR3 DNA reads TGTGCCAGCAGCCAAGGCCTCGGGACGGTTTCTGAAAAACTGTTTTTT. Residues: CASSQGLGTVSEKLFF.

The V gene is TRBV7-2, the J gene TRBJ1-5; no clear D gene. Germline V lookup: CDR1 SGHTA, CDR2 FQGNSA. This CDR3 region has 12 residues. Trimming pared 5 bases from V and 3 bases from J, leaving 5 bases between. CDR3 in amino acids: CASSPFNQPQHF. DNA of the CDR3: TGTGCCAGCAGCCCATTCAATCAGCCCCAGCATTTT.

The chain carries TRBV6-5 and TRBJ2-1; weak D call: TRBD2 (5 bases). The CDR3 is 16 residues long. V was pared by 0 bases and J by 8 bases, with 17 bases between. Germline assignment: CDR1 MNHEY and CDR2 SVGAGI. This chain's CDR3 is CASSYSSSGRGDEQFF. The CDR3 DNA sequence: TGTGCCAGCAGTTACTCGAGTAGTGGGAGAGGCGATGAGCAGTTCTTC.

The chain uses TRBV5-5 and TRBJ1-6; D is undetermined. Trimming removed 3 bases from V and 7 bases from J, with 11 bases in between. The germline gives CDR1 SGHKS, CDR2 YYEKEE (reference sequence). The CDR3 sequence is 14 residues long. The CDR3 loop is CASSSPRSNSPLHF. The CDR3 DNA reads TGTGCCAGCAGCTCCCCCAGGAGCAATTCACCCCTCCACTTT.

V usage is TRBV7-8 and J usage is TRBJ2-5, with D tentatively TRBD2 (7 bases). The CDR3 is made up of 15 amino acids. The V end was cut by 5 bases, the J end by 7 bases, with 20 bases between. Germline V CDR1 and CDR2: SGHVS, FQNEAQ. The CDR3 DNA sequence: TGTGCCAGCAGCAAGTTTTTGCACAGGGAGGGGACCCAGTACTTC. It specifies CASSKFLHREGTQYF.

V and J are TRBV5-4 and TRBJ2-3; 8 nucleotides match TRBD1. The trim removed 4 bases at V and 4 bases at J, leaving 11 bases unmatched. The CDR3 length is 16 residues. Germline CDR1 SGHNT, CDR2 YYREEE (reference sequence). CDR3 nucleotides: TGTGCCAGCAGCGCTGGACAGGGCGGGCTCGCAGATACGCAGTATTTT. It encodes CASSAGQGGLADTQYF.

This clone was observed a few times. The chain is built from TRBV5-1 and TRBJ1-2, with D maybe TRBD1 (5 bases). This CDR3 has 12 amino acids. Germline V lookup: CDR1 SGHRS, CDR2 YFSETQ. Between the trimmed V and J ends, which lost 2 bases and 5 bases, there was a span of 7 bases. CDR3 bases: TGCGCCAGCAGCTTCACAGGATATGGCTACACCTTC. Translating gives CASSFTGYGYTF.

V usage is TRBV7-8 and J usage is TRBJ2-4; TRBD1 might be the D (5 bases). Germline CDR1 reads SGHVS; CDR2 reads FQNEAQ. V was clipped by 1 base and J by 8 bases, with 12 bases between them. This CDR3 spans 14 amino acids. The CDR3 DNA follows: TGTGCCAGCAGCTTAGGCCAGGGCCTGCACATTCAGTACTTC. This gives the protein CASSLGQGLHIQYF.